This T cell receptor (beta chain) appears in the sequencing data of a study of shared clonotypes between healthy human individuals. CDR3 length: 13 amino acids. V was shortened by 2 bases and J by 3 bases, with 7 bases between the two germline ends. Germline-derived CDR1 and CDR2 are MNHNY and SVGAGI (reference sequence). Libraries were prepared by immunoSEQ multiplex PCR; TCRdb keeps only in-frame clonotypes and omits some of them. This sample has millions of clones; just under 95% occur once, and the top ten carry roughly 1.1%. In this sample, this clone turned up a few times. Naive CD8 cells lacked CD45RO, underwent positive selection for CCR7 and left out terminally differentiated effector memory CD45RA+ cells.

This TCR derives from a man in his late teens or twenties in good health. Sequencing used naive CD8+ T cells sorted from blood. The rearrangement joins TRBV6-6 to TRBJ1-1; possible D gene TRBD1, 5 bases. The CDR3 DNA reads as TGTGCCAGCAGTTACCTGGGGGACACTGAAGCTTTCTTT. As protein: CASSYLGDTEAFF.